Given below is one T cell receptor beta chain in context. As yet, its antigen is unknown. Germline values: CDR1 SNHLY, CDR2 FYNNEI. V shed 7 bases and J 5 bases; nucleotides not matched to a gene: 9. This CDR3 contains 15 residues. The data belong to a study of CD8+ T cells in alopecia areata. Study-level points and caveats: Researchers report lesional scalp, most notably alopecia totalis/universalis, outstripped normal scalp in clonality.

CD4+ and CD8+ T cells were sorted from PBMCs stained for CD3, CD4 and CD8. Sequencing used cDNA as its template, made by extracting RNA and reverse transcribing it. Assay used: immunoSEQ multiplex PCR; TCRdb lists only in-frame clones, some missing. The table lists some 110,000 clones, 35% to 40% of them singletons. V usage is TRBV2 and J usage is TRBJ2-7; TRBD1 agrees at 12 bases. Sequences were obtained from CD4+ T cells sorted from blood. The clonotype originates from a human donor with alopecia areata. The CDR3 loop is CASNFPGTGGDEQYF. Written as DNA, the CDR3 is TGTGCCAGCAATTTCCCCGGGACAGGGGGCGACGAGCAGTACTTC. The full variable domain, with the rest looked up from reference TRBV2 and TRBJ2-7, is EPEVTQTPSHQVTQMGQEVILRCVPISNHLYFYWYRQILGQKVEFLVSFYNNEISEKSEIFDDQFSVERPDGSNFTLKIRSTKLEDSAMYFCASNFPGTGGDEQYFGPGTRLTVT.